A selection of T cell receptor beta chains follows, all from one sample in a study of T cells in Graves' hyperthyroidism and ophthalmopathy. MiXCR, applied by TCRdb to the multiplex PCR reads, yields one record per CDR3 protein. Here the sample spans under 400,000 distinct CDR3 sequences, around 23% being singletons. The sample comprised blood. The receptor set was obtained from a woman between 50 and 59 years old with Graves' hyperthyroidism. The CDR3 runs from the conserved cysteine through the conserved F or W. Fields, in order: clone size, J gene, V gene, D gene, CDR3 protein, CDR3 DNA. The D gene is left open where the match is weak. Clone size is shown for a subset of rows, as once, few, many or a class of expanded clone.

clone size: many; J gene: TRBJ2-3; V gene: TRBV12-3/TRBV12-4; D gene: TRBD2; CDR3 protein: CASSFVAGLRDTQYF; CDR3 DNA: TGTGCCAGCAGTTTCGTAGCGGGATTACGGGATACGCAGTATTTT
clone size: few; J gene: TRBJ1-2; V gene: TRBV5-1; D gene: TRBD1; CDR3 protein: CASSQTRGTGAYGYTF; CDR3 DNA: TGCGCCAGCAGCCAGACACGCGGGACAGGGGCCTATGGCTACACCTTC
clone size: many; J gene: TRBJ2-5; V gene: TRBV20-1; D gene: TRBD2; CDR3 protein: CSASGGAGETQYF; CDR3 DNA: TGCAGTGCTAGCGGGGGGGCGGGGGAGACCCAGTACTTC
clone size: many; J gene: TRBJ2-7; V gene: TRBV5-1; D gene: -; CDR3 protein: CASSLGQGGDYEQYF; CDR3 DNA: TGCGCCAGCAGCTTGGGGCAGGGGGGGGACTACGAGCAGTACTTC
clone size: -; J gene: TRBJ2-1; V gene: TRBV5-1; D gene: TRBD2; CDR3 protein: CASSSPGLAYNEQFF; CDR3 DNA: TGCGCCAGCAGCTCACCGGGACTAGCCTACAATGAGCAGTTCTTC
clone size: -; J gene: TRBJ1-1; V gene: TRBV9; D gene: TRBD1; CDR3 protein: CASTPILRQGGTEAFF; CDR3 DNA: TGTGCCAGCACTCCCATTCTGAGACAGGGGGGCACTGAAGCTTTCTTT
clone size: -; J gene: TRBJ2-5; V gene: TRBV6-2/TRBV6-3; D gene: -; CDR3 protein: CASKGGGGETQYF; CDR3 DNA: TGTGCCAGCAAGGGGGGGGGGGGAGAGACCCAGTACTTC
clone size: -; J gene: TRBJ2-7; V gene: TRBV5-1; D gene: TRBD1; CDR3 protein: CASSLAGQSSYEQYF; CDR3 DNA: TGCGCCAGCAGCTTGGCGGGACAGAGCTCCTACGAGCAGTACTTC
clone size: many; J gene: TRBJ2-7; V gene: TRBV30; D gene: -; CDR3 protein: CASKWGFTGGEQYF; CDR3 DNA: TGTGCCTCCAAGTGGGGTTTCACTGGGGGGGAGCAGTACTTC
clone size: many; J gene: TRBJ2-1; V gene: TRBV3-1; D gene: -; CDR3 protein: CASSQAGTSPMVLFF; CDR3 DNA: TGTGCCAGCAGCCAAGCCGGGACTTCTCCTATGGTCCTGTTCTTC
clone size: -; J gene: TRBJ1-3; V gene: TRBV28; D gene: -; CDR3 protein: CASSLLLGASGNTIYF; CDR3 DNA: TGTGCCAGCAGTTTATTACTCGGGGCCTCTGGAAACACCATATATTTT
clone size: many; J gene: TRBJ2-2; V gene: TRBV20-1; D gene: -; CDR3 protein: CSARAGTTGELFF; CDR3 DNA: TGCAGTGCTAGAGCGGGGACCACCGGGGAGCTGTTTTTT
clone size: many; J gene: TRBJ2-3; V gene: TRBV3-1; D gene: TRBD2; CDR3 protein: CASSPLAGSVADTQYF; CDR3 DNA: TGTGCCAGCAGCCCCCTAGCGGGATCGGTCGCAGATACGCAGTATTTT
clone size: many; J gene: TRBJ2-7; V gene: TRBV27; D gene: -; CDR3 protein: CASSSALGRTYEQYF; CDR3 DNA: TGTGCCAGCAGTTCGGCCCTGGGACGGACCTACGAGCAGTACTTC
clone size: many; J gene: TRBJ2-3; V gene: TRBV27; D gene: -; CDR3 protein: CAAQVGYTQYF; CDR3 DNA: TGTGCCGCCCAGGTCGGATACACGCAGTATTTT
clone size: -; J gene: TRBJ1-1; V gene: TRBV20-1; D gene: TRBD1; CDR3 protein: CSARKGTGNTEAFF; CDR3 DNA: TGCAGTGCTAGAAAAGGGACAGGGAACACTGAAGCTTTCTTT
clone size: -; J gene: TRBJ2-7; V gene: TRBV4-1; D gene: -; CDR3 protein: CASSPKTVSYEQYF; CDR3 DNA: TGCGCCAGCAGTCCAAAGACAGTGTCCTACGAGCAGTACTTC
clone size: few; J gene: TRBJ1-5; V gene: TRBV9; D gene: TRBD1; CDR3 protein: CASSVGTGFQPQHF; CDR3 DNA: TGTGCCAGCAGCGTAGGGACAGGGTTTCAGCCCCAGCATTTT
clone size: few; J gene: TRBJ2-1; V gene: TRBV5-8; D gene: -; CDR3 protein: CASSFSLYNEQFF; CDR3 DNA: TGTGCCAGCAGCTTTAGCCTTTACAATGAGCAGTTCTTC
clone size: many; J gene: TRBJ1-6; V gene: TRBV6-1; D gene: TRBD1; CDR3 protein: CASSEGTGARNSPLHF; CDR3 DNA: TGTGCCAGCAGTGAAGGGACAGGGGCTCGCAATTCACCCCTCCACTTT
clone size: many; J gene: TRBJ2-3; V gene: TRBV3-1; D gene: TRBD1; CDR3 protein: CASSRATGGIADTQYF; CDR3 DNA: TGTGCCAGCAGCCGAGCCACAGGGGGTATCGCAGATACGCAGTATTTT
clone size: many; J gene: TRBJ1-1; V gene: TRBV14; D gene: TRBD1; CDR3 protein: CASSPHRTGNTEAFF; CDR3 DNA: TGTGCCAGCAGCCCTCACCGGACAGGGAACACTGAAGCTTTCTTT
clone size: few; J gene: TRBJ2-1; V gene: TRBV28; D gene: -; CDR3 protein: CASSFSEPAQFF; CDR3 DNA: TGTGCCAGCAGTTTTTCCGAGCCTGCGCAGTTCTTC
clone size: -; J gene: TRBJ2-1; V gene: TRBV28; D gene: -; CDR3 protein: CASSVALVGGPHEQFF; CDR3 DNA: TGTGCCAGCAGCGTAGCTTTAGTGGGGGGCCCCCATGAGCAGTTCTTC
clone size: -; J gene: TRBJ2-2; V gene: TRBV12-3/TRBV12-4; D gene: TRBD2; CDR3 protein: CASSLWDSTSGRRSGELFF; CDR3 DNA: TGTGCCAGCAGTTTGTGGGACAGCACTAGCGGGAGGCGAAGCGGGGAGCTGTTTTTT
clone size: few; J gene: TRBJ2-2; V gene: TRBV27; D gene: -; CDR3 protein: CASSLNRIGELFF; CDR3 DNA: TGTGCCAGCAGTTTAAACAGGATCGGGGAGCTGTTTTTT
clone size: few; J gene: TRBJ2-5; V gene: TRBV11-2; D gene: -; CDR3 protein: CASSSAPGGTQYF; CDR3 DNA: TGTGCCAGCAGCTCCGCCCCCGGGGGGACCCAGTACTTC
clone size: -; J gene: TRBJ2-7; V gene: TRBV27; D gene: TRBD1; CDR3 protein: CASRPTGGRYEQYF; CDR3 DNA: TGTGCCAGCAGACCTACAGGGGGCCGTTACGAGCAGTACTTC
clone size: many; J gene: TRBJ2-1; V gene: TRBV28; D gene: -; CDR3 protein: CASSLVVNEQFF; CDR3 DNA: TGTGCCAGCAGTTTGGTGGTGAATGAGCAGTTCTTC
clone size: -; J gene: TRBJ2-3; V gene: TRBV12-3/TRBV12-4; D gene: -; CDR3 protein: CASHGWDTQYF; CDR3 DNA: TGTGCCAGCCACGGATGGGATACGCAGTATTTT
clone size: -; J gene: TRBJ2-2; V gene: TRBV20-1; D gene: -; CDR3 protein: CSAPTNTGELLF; CDR3 DNA: TGCAGTGCCCCAACGAACACCGGGGAGCTGCTTTTT
clone size: many; J gene: TRBJ2-5; V gene: TRBV20-1; D gene: TRBD2; CDR3 protein: CSARSASGTGIRETQYF; CDR3 DNA: TGCAGTGCCCGGTCGGCTAGCGGGACTGGGATACGAGAGACCCAGTACTTC
clone size: few; J gene: TRBJ1-1; V gene: TRBV19; D gene: -; CDR3 protein: CASSMKRGGTEAFF; CDR3 DNA: TGTGCCAGTAGTATGAAGCGGGGGGGCACTGAAGCTTTCTTT
clone size: -; J gene: TRBJ2-1; V gene: TRBV20-1; D gene: -; CDR3 protein: CSARDVRSSYNEQFF; CDR3 DNA: TGCAGTGCTAGAGACGTAAGGAGCTCCTACAATGAGCAGTTCTTC
clone size: -; J gene: TRBJ1-3; V gene: TRBV19; D gene: -; CDR3 protein: CATYRSAGNTIYF; CDR3 DNA: TGTGCCACTTATAGAAGCGCTGGAAACACCATATATTTT
clone size: many; J gene: TRBJ2-5; V gene: TRBV10-3; D gene: -; CDR3 protein: CAAGAKETQYF; CDR3 DNA: TGTGCCGCGGGGGCCAAAGAGACCCAGTACTTC
clone size: -; J gene: TRBJ2-2; V gene: TRBV5-1; D gene: -; CDR3 protein: CASRDTNTGELFF; CDR3 DNA: TGCGCCAGCAGAGACACTAACACCGGGGAGCTGTTTTTT